This TCR beta chain stems from a study of shared clonotypes between healthy human individuals. The overall study: Each donor contributed plates that comprised three CD4 naive, three CD4 memory, two CD8 naive and one CD8 memory. Regarding the study as a whole: Tissue TCR repertoires likely differ from these blood-only repertoires. Large depth notwithstanding, sorted-subset sequencing proved incomplete by rarefaction. On the whole, naive subsets had larger estimated richness than memory subsets had.

Profiled with immunoSEQ multiplex PCR; TCRdb holds only in-frame clones, not every one. The data contain 2 million to 3 million clones, approximately 93% of them singletons. Trimming took 5 bases from V and 0 from J, leaving 8 bases between them. This CDR3 is 14 amino acids long. From germline, CDR1 is SGHTA and CDR2 FQGNSA. A remark on this clone: Its antigen is currently unknown.

Sequences were obtained from naive CD4+ T cells from PBMCs. Subset meaning: CD45RA+ positively selected. This rearrangement joins TRBV7-2 to TRBJ2-1, with D unresolved. The TCR originated in a man aged 18 to 29 in good health. Some clones in this sample may be carry-over from other donors' samples. Here the CDR3 reads CASSVPSSYNEQFF. The CDR3 nucleotides are TGTGCCAGCAGCGTCCCTAGCTCCTACAATGAGCAGTTCTTC. The full variable domain, with the rest looked up from reference TRBV7-2 and TRBJ2-1, is GAGVSQSPSNKVTEKGKDVELRCDPISGHTALYWYRQSLGQGLEFLIYFQGNSAPDKSGLPSDRFSAERTGGSVSTLTIQRTQQEDSAVYLCASSVPSSYNEQFFGPGTRLTVL.